These 32 T cell receptor beta chains originate from one sample sequenced in a study of glioma-infiltrating T cells. The iRepertoire nested amplicon-rescue multiplex PCR amplified TCR alpha and beta CDR3s from RNA. One entry per CDR3 protein results from TCRdb running MiXCR on the multiplex PCR reads. The sample has 90,000 to 110,000 distinct CDR3 sequences; 25% to 30% are singletons. The sample consisted of glioma tissue, nonneoplastic brain tissue, or PBMCs (not recorded which). These receptors originate from a human donor with low-grade glioma or glioblastoma, undergoing nonglioma brain surgery, or in good health (not recorded which).

This clonotype has ten or more counts. The gene calls are TRBV4-2 and TRBJ2-3; 7 bases line up with TRBD2. Germline-derived CDR1 and CDR2 are LGHNA and YNFKEQ. With V trimmed by 2 bases and J by 6 bases, 8 bases remained unmatched. The CDR3 contains 15 residues. The CDR3 region is CASSQQEAGGDTQYF. In DNA, the CDR3 is TGTGCCAGCAGCCAACAAGAGGCCGGGGGGGATACGCAGTATTTT.

At least ten counts were recorded for this clonotype. The chain combines TRBV2 with TRBJ1-2, with 10 bases identical to TRBD1. The V gene end was trimmed by 4 bases and the J gene end by 3 bases; junction bases not matched to a gene: 2. Germline values: CDR1 SNHLY, CDR2 FYNNEI. This CDR3 region has 14 residues. The CDR3 sequence: CASSGTGGHYGYTF. The DNA for the CDR3 is TGTGCCAGCAGTGGGACAGGGGGGCACTATGGCTACACCTTC.

This clonotype has ten or more counts. This chain uses TRBV3-1 with TRBJ1-3; D is undetermined. The CDR3 consists of 13 residues. V was trimmed by 4 bases and J by 7 bases, leaving 11 bases between them. Germline V gene lookup returns CDR1 LGHDT and CDR2 YNNKEL (reference sequence). CDR3 sequence: CASSLAESNTIYF. The CDR3 DNA reads as TGTGCCAGCAGCCTCGCCGAGTCTAACACCATATATTTT.

This clonotype was found once. A much larger clone lies a single base off, so this may be a read error. This rearrangement joins TRBV2 to TRBJ2-1; D is uncertain. The germline CDR1 and CDR2 sequences are SNHLY and FYNNEI. The CDR3 is 14 residues long. The CDR3 sequence: CASNELTSYNELFF. CDR3 sequence (DNA): TGTGCCAGCAACGAACTTACCTCCTACAATGAGCTGTTCTTC.

This clonotype was recorded many times. This rearrangement joins TRBV20-1 to TRBJ1-2; D remains ambiguous. V lost 0 bases and J 2 bases, leaving 4 bases between the germline ends. Germline values: CDR1 DFQATT, CDR2 SNEGSKA (reference sequence). The CDR3 extends over 12 amino acids. In nucleotides, the CDR3 is TGCAGTGCTAGAGACAGCAACTATGGCTACACCTTC. Protein sequence: CSARDSNYGYTF.

This clonotype has a count of ten or more. This chain links TRBV20-1 with TRBJ1-2, with 9 bases lining up with TRBD1. Germline V gene data show CDR1 as DFQATT and CDR2 as SNEGSKA (reference sequence). The CDR3 has 12 amino acids. J lost 8 bases, V lost 5 bases, and 6 bases had no gene match. The DNA of the CDR3 is TGCAGTGCTCCGGGACAGGGTGGGGGCTACACCTTC. It specifies CSAPGQGGGYTF.

This clonotype occurred many times. This sequence joins TRBV28 and TRBJ2-1; TRBD2 matches 8 bases. Trimming at V came to 6 bases and at J to 0 bases, leaving 7 bases not matched to a gene. The CDR3 runs to 16 residues. CDR1 and CDR2 (germline): MDHEN, SYDVKM. This CDR3 is CASRTAGVSSYNEQFF. DNA for the CDR3: TGTGCCAGCAGAACAGCGGGGGTGAGCTCCTACAATGAGCAGTTCTTC.

The chain uses TRBV5-5 and TRBJ2-3; no reliable D call. The germline V gene has CDR1 SGHKS and CDR2 YYEKEE (reference sequence). This CDR3 region has 15 residues. The V end lost 0 bases, the J end lost 6 bases, and 14 bases lay between the germline ends. CDR3 sequence reads: CASSLAKGMTDTQYF. As DNA, the CDR3 is TGTGCCAGCAGCTTGGCAAAGGGCATGACGGATACGCAGTATTTT.

This clonotype was seen a handful of times. This sequence joins TRBV29-1 and TRBJ2-1; D uncertain. Germline CDR1 and CDR2: SQVTM and ANQGSEA. The length of the CDR3 is 13 residues. Trimming stripped 8 bases from V and 8 bases from J, with 19 bases between. The CDR3 loop reads CSILGGGLYEQFF. In DNA form, the CDR3 reads TGCAGCATACTGGGTGGCGGTTTGTATGAGCAGTTCTTC.

This clonotype was seen many times. The CDR3 sequence: CASSPSVDEKLFF. DNA for the CDR3: TGTGCCAGCTCACCCTCGGTGGATGAAAAACTGTTTTTT. The chain couples TRBV18 to TRBJ1-4; no firm D call. Trimming removed 3 bases at V and 6 bases at J, with 8 bases between. Per germline, CDR1 KGHSH and CDR2 LQKENI. This CDR3 has 13 amino acids.

This clonotype was seen just once. The rearrangement links TRBV6-5 to TRBJ2-1; D not certain. Germline values: CDR1 MNHEY, CDR2 SVGAGI. The CDR3 length is 12 residues. CDR3 nucleotides: TGTTGCAGCAGTTACAAGGCTATTGAGCAGTTCTTC. This encodes CCSSYKAIEQFF.

A note on this clonotype: The junction departs from the called germline gene at one end, perhaps through a read error. The rearrangement uses TRBV18 and TRBJ2-5; D ambiguous. The CDR3 length is 14 residues. Per germline, CDR1 KGHSH and CDR2 LQKENI. CDR3 nucleotide sequence: TGTGCCAACTCACTTTCCCGGACCCAAGAGACCCAGTACTTC. The encoded protein is CANSLSRTQETQYF.

This clonotype was observed a handful of times. CDR3 sequence: CASSQVTSGGHTQYF. CDR3 in DNA: TGTGCCAGCAGCCAAGTCACTAGCGGGGGGCATACGCAGTATTTT. This chain connects TRBV4-2 to TRBJ2-3, with 12 bases fitting TRBD2. V dropped 1 base and J dropped 7; count of bases not matched to a gene: 3. Germline V gene sequence: CDR1 LGHNA, CDR2 YNFKEQ. The CDR3 is 15 residues long.

Comments on this clonotype: An end of the junction differs from the germline gene, which may be a read error. The chain employs TRBV7-3 and TRBJ2-1; 14 nucleotides align to TRBD2. The CDR3 has 15 residues. Germline V gives CDR1 SGHTA, CDR2 FQGTGA. The CDR3 DNA reads as TGTGCCTGCAGCCAAGGGACTAGCGGGAGCAATGAGCAGTTCTTC. Amino acids: CACSQGTSGSNEQFF.

This clonotype has ten or more counts. The rearrangement uses TRBV6-1 and TRBJ1-4; a possible D gene is TRBD1 (5 bases). The CDR3 length is 18 residues. V shed 5 bases and J shed 5 bases, with 24 bases lying between them. CDR1 is MNHNS, CDR2 SASEGT, per germline. The CDR3 loop is CASSSAQRGVRRNEKLFF. The CDR3 region has the DNA TGTGCCAGCAGTTCCGCTCAGCGGGGCGTCAGAAGAAATGAAAAACTGTTTTTT.

Ten or more counts support this clonotype. The genes are TRBV4-2 and TRBJ2-3, with 8 nucleotides matching TRBD2. Germline V CDR1 and CDR2: LGHNA, YNFKEQ. This CDR3 contains 17 residues. V lost 0 bases and J lost 2; bases outside the gene matches: 7. In nucleotides, the CDR3 is TGTGCCAGCAGCCAAGAGGCCTCGGGACTAGTCACAGATACGCAGTATTTT. It specifies CASSQEASGLVTDTQYF.

Note on this clonotype: A read error may produce the germline difference seen at one junction end. This CDR3 is CSSSHLDRVEGHTDTQYF. The DNA for the CDR3 is TGTTCCAGCAGCCACCTTGACAGGGTAGAGGGGCACACAGATACGCAGTATTTT. V is TRBV14 and J is TRBJ2-3; 7 bases map to TRBD1. The CDR3 has 18 amino acids. Germline lookup yields CDR1 SGHDN and CDR2 FVKESK.

In this sample, this clonotype turned up many times. The J gene is TRBJ1-5, the V gene TRBV6-2 or TRBV6-3; D not resolved. Trimming took 2 bases from V and 2 from J, leaving 4 bases between them. Germline V gene sequence: CDR1 MNHEY, CDR2 SVGEGT. This CDR3 contains 13 residues. The CDR3 here is CASSYGRNQPQHF. The CDR3 region has the DNA TGTGCCAGCAGTTACGGGCGCAATCAGCCCCAGCATTTT.

This clonotype has a count of ten or more. This chain uses TRBV18 with TRBJ2-4; D might be TRBD1 or TRBD2, each matching 5 bases. Between the trimmed V and J ends, which lost 4 bases and 6 bases, there was a span of 19 bases. This CDR3 is built from 16 residues. The germline V gene has CDR1 KGHSH and CDR2 LQKENI. Here the CDR3 reads CASSRYGTAVVNIQYF. The CDR3 DNA reads as TGTGCCAGCTCACGTTACGGGACCGCCGTTGTAAACATTCAGTACTTC.

This clonotype has ten or more counts. The gene calls are TRBV28 and TRBJ1-2; maybe TRBD1 (5 bases). Looked up from germline, CDR1 is MDHEN and CDR2 is SYDVKM. The CDR3 has 14 amino acids. Trimming pared 3 bases from V and 8 bases from J, leaving 16 bases between. The CDR3 loop reads CASSFGGRVKGYTF. CDR3 DNA: TGTGCCAGCAGTTTCGGGGGGAGAGTGAAAGGCTACACCTTC.

Details on this clonotype: Since no conserved phenylalanine or tryptophan closes the CDR3, a read error is the likely cause. The chain combines TRBV18 with TRBJ1-5, with D perhaps matching TRBD1 (6 bases). The V end lost 0 bases, the J end lost 5 bases, and 11 bases lay between the germline ends. This CDR3 contains 15 residues. The germline V gene encodes CDR1 KGHSH and CDR2 LQKENI. For the CDR3, the DNA is TGTGCCAGCTCACCACCTAACAGGGAATATCAGCCCCAGCATCTT. This encodes CASSPPNREYQPQHL.

In this sample, this clonotype turned up many times. The chain is built from TRBV3-1 and TRBJ2-1, with D perhaps matching TRBD2 (5 bases). The CDR3 contains 16 residues. Trimming shortened V by 3 bases and J by 1 base, and 13 bases separated the two germline ends. Germline V gene data show CDR1 as LGHDT and CDR2 as YNNKEL (reference sequence). Written as DNA, the CDR3 is TGTGCCAGCAGCCAGCTCTACGGGAATTCCTACAATGAGCAGTTCTTC. It is translated as CASSQLYGNSYNEQFF.

This clonotype occurred many times. CDR3 loop: CASGLQGYQPQHF. The CDR3 DNA sequence: TGTGCTAGTGGTTTGCAGGGATATCAGCCCCAGCATTTT. This chain links TRBV12-5 with TRBJ1-5; weak D call: TRBD1 (5 bases). CDR1 and CDR2 from the germline V gene are LGHNT and FRNRAP. V lost 2 bases, J lost 5 bases, and 7 bases lay in between. This CDR3 has 13 residues. Filled out from reference TRBV12-5 and TRBJ1-5, the complete variable domain reads DARVTQTPRHKVTEMGQEVTMRCQPILGHNTVFWYRQTMMQGLELLAYFRNRAPLDDSGMPKDRFSAEMPDATLATLKIQPSEPRDSAVYFCASGLQGYQPQHFGDGTRLSIL.

This rearrangement joins TRBV5-6 to TRBJ1-2; 7 bases agree with TRBD1. After removal of 4 bases from V and 4 bases from J, the junction contained 4 bases not matched to a gene. The CDR3 is 13 amino acids. Germline V gives CDR1 SGHDT, CDR2 YYEEEE. CDR3 DNA sequence: TGTGCCAGCAGCCGGGACAGTATCTATGGCTACACCTTC. This gives the protein CASSRDSIYGYTF. Combining the CDR3 with reference TRBV5-6 and TRBJ1-2 gives the whole variable domain DAGVTQSPTHLIKTRGQQVTLRCSPKSGHDTVSWYQQALGQGPQFIFQYYEEEERQRGNFPDRFSGHQFPNYSSELNVNALLLGDSALYLCASSRDSIYGYTFGSGTRLTVV.

This clonotype has a count of ten or more. V gene TRBV7-2 combines with J gene TRBJ2-7; 8 nucleotides align to TRBD2. V shed 0 bases, J shed 0 bases, and the junction held 1 base outside the gene matches. The germline V gene encodes CDR1 SGHTA and CDR2 FQGNSA. This CDR3 is 15 amino acids long. The CDR3 sequence: CASSLALAVSYEQYF. CDR3 bases: TGTGCCAGCAGCTTAGCACTAGCGGTCTCCTACGAGCAGTACTTC. Looking up the rest from reference TRBV7-2 and TRBJ2-7 gives the full variable domain: GAGVSQSPSNKVTEKGKDVELRCDPISGHTALYWYRQSLGQGLEFLIYFQGNSAPDKSGLPSDRFSAERTGGSVSTLTIQRTQQEDSAVYLCASSLALAVSYEQYFGPGTRLTVT.

This clonotype came up many times. This chain connects TRBV20-1 to TRBJ1-1; TRBD1 matches 7 bases. The germline V gene has CDR1 DFQATT and CDR2 SNEGSKA (reference sequence). V shed 1 base, J shed 6 bases, and the junction held 8 bases outside the gene matches. This CDR3 has 14 residues. The DNA for the CDR3 is TGCAGTGCTAGAGGAGACAGGGAGTTAGCTGAAGCTTTCTTT. This gives the protein CSARGDRELAEAFF.

This clonotype was observed many times. The V call is TRBV27, the J call TRBJ2-4; 8 nucleotides match TRBD1. Germline CDR1 and CDR2: MNHEY and SMNVEV (reference sequence). The trim removed 5 bases at V and 4 bases at J, leaving 13 bases unmatched. This CDR3 is built from 17 residues. Here the CDR3 DNA reads TGTGCCAGCAGTGCGCTTACAGGGGGGTGGTCAAAAAACATTCAGTACTTC. Translation: CASSALTGGWSKNIQYF.

About this clonotype: One end of the junction fails to match germline, which may point to a read error. V usage is TRBV5-6 and J usage is TRBJ1-1; possible D gene TRBD1, 5 bases. The CDR3 is 14 residues long. The germline CDR1 and CDR2 sequences are SGHDT and YYEEEE. CDR3 loop: CASSWTYRNTEALF. CDR3 coding DNA: TGTGCCAGCAGCTGGACCTACAGGAACACTGAAGCTCTCTTT.

Many counts were recorded for this clonotype. The V and J genes are TRBV11-2 and TRBJ1-2; D possibly corresponds to TRBD1 (5 bases). Germline loops: CDR1 SGHAT, CDR2 FQNNGV. V was shortened by 6 bases and J by 4 bases, with 15 bases between the two germline ends. The CDR3 contains 14 residues. For the CDR3, the DNA is TGTGCCAGCAGTGAACAGGATTCAAGCTATGGCTACACCTTC. It codes for CASSEQDSSYGYTF.

This clonotype has a count of ten or more. This chain joins TRBV7-3 and TRBJ2-7, with 7 bases identical to TRBD2. From germline, CDR1 is SGHTA and CDR2 FQGTGA. CDR3 length: 14 residues. V lost 1 base, J lost 0 bases, and 0 bases stayed unmatched. The CDR3 region is CASSLSGGSYEQYF. The DNA for the CDR3 is TGTGCCAGCAGCTTAAGCGGGGGCTCCTACGAGCAGTACTTC.

This clonotype is classed as medium-sized. V gene TRBV2 combines with J gene TRBJ2-7, with a weak D call TRBD1 (5 bases). Germline V lookup: CDR1 SNHLY, CDR2 FYNNEI. The CDR3 covers 16 residues. Trimming took 6 bases from V and 3 from J, leaving 21 bases between them. The CDR3: CASRFLTGSIGYEQYF. In nucleotides, the CDR3 is TGTGCCAGCAGATTTCTTACAGGCTCCATCGGCTACGAGCAGTACTTC.

This clonotype has at least ten counts. The chain couples TRBV20-1 to TRBJ2-5; D remains unclear. Germline-derived CDR1 and CDR2 are DFQATT and SNEGSKA (reference sequence). The CDR3 has 14 amino acids. DNA for the CDR3: TGCGGTCTCTTGAGGCGTACCAGTCAAGAGACCCAGTACTTC. Protein: CGLLRRTSQETQYF.